This T cell receptor (beta chain) was captured in a study of blood T cell repertoires in COVID-19. Germline V gives CDR1 SGHAT, CDR2 FQNNGV. The CDR3 length is 15 residues. The junction had 10 bases not matched to a gene; V was cut back by 5 bases and J by 4 bases. Clones were read by immunoSEQ multiplex PCR, and TCRdb kept only the in-frame ones, dropping some. The profile shows a few hundred thousand clones, roughly 90% of them singletons. The chain carries TRBV11-2 and TRBJ1-2; TRBD1 matches 7 bases. The specimen sequenced was peripheral blood. The sequence was obtained from a woman aged 30 to 39 with active or convalescent COVID-19. CDR3 nucleotides: TGTGCCAGCAGCGAAAGGGGGCAGGGAGCCTATGGCTACACCTTC. Protein product: CASSERGQGAYGYTF.